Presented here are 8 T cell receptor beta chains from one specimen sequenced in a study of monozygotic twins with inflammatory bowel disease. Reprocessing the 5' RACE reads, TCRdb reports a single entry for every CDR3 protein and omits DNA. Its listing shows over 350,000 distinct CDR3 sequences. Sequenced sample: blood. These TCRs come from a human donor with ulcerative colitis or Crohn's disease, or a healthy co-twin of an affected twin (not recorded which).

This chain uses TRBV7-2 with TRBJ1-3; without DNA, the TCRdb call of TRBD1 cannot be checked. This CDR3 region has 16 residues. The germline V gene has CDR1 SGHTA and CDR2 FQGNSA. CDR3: CASSSFDRAGVDTIYF.

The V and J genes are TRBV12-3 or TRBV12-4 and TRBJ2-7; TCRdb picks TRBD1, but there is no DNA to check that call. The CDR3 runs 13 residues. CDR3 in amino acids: CASSRGVIYEQYF.

This chain's CDR3 is CSASFMLPSGLYTQYF. The chain joins TRBV20-1 to TRBJ2-3; TCRdb gives TRBD2 as the D gene, but with no DNA this cannot be confirmed. The germline CDR1 and CDR2 sequences are DFQATT and SNEGSKA (reference sequence). This CDR3 is built from 16 residues.

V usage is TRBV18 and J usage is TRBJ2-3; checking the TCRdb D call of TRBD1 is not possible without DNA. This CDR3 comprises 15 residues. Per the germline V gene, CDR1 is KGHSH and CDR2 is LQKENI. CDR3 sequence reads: CASSPPRVEADTQYF.

CDR3 amino acids: CSARDKQGWDNQPQHF. V gene TRBV20-1 combines with J gene TRBJ1-5. CDR3 length equals 16 residues. Germline CDR1 DFQATT, CDR2 SNEGSKA (reference sequence).

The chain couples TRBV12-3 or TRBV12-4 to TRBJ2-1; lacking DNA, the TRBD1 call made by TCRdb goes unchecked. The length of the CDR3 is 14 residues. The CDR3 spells CASSRSGGPMEQFF.

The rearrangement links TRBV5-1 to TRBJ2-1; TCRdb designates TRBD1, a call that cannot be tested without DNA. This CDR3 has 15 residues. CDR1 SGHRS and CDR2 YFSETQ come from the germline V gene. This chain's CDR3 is CASSSGQGLGNEQFF.

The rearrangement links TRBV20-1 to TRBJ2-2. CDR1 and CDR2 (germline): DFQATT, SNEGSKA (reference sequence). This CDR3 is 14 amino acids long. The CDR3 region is CSATVATQTGELFF.